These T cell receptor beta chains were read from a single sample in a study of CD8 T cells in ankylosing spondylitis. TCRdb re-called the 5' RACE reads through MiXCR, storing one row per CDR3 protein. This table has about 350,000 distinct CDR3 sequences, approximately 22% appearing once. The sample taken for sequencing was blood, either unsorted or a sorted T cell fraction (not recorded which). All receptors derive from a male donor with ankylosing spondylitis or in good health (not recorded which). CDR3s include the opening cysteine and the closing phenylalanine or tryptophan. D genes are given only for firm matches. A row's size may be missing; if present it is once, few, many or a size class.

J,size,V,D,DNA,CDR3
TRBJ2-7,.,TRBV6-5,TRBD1,TGTGCCAGCAGTTACTCGACCGGACAGGGTAGATACGAGCAGTACTTC,CASSYSTGQGRYEQYF
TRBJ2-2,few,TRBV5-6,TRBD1,TGTGCCAGCAGCCCCCAGGGGGCCGAGCTGTTTTTT,CASSPQGAELFF
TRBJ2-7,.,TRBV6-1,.,TGTGCCAGCAGTCGCCCCCGGGACGGTGACTACGAGCAGTACTTC,CASSRPRDGDYEQYF
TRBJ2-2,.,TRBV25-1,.,TGTGCCAGCGGCGACAAGGGGGACGCCGGGGAGCTGTTTTTT,CASGDKGDAGELFF
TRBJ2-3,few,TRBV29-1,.,TGCAGCGTTGAAGATCCCGAGCGTCGTGCAGATACGCAGTATTTT,CSVEDPERRADTQYF
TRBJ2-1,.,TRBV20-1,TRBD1,TGCAGTGCGCAGAACCGACAGGGGGCGTACAATGAGCAGTTCTTC,CSAQNRQGAYNEQFF
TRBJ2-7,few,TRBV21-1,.,TGTGCCAGCAGCAAAGGCTTGTGTGAGGGTCGCGAGCAGTACTTC,CASSKGLCEGREQYF
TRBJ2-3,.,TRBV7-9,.,TGTGCCAGCAGCCGCCGGGACATTTACACAGATACGCAGTATTTT,CASSRRDIYTDTQYF
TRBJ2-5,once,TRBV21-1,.,TGTGCCAGCAGCAATGCTGGCAGGGTACGCACCCAAGAGACCCAGTACTTC,CASSNAGRVRTQETQYF
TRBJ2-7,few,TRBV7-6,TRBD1,TGTGCCAGCAGCTTGGGACAGGGACCCCTCTCCTACGAGCAGTACTTC,CASSLGQGPLSYEQYF
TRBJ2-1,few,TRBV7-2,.,TGTGCCAGCAGCCCAGGGAGTTTCCGGTACAATGAGCAGTTCTTC,CASSPGSFRYNEQFF
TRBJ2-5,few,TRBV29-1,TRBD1,TGCAGCGTGAACCCGACAGGGGGCCGTCGAGAGACCCAGTACTTC,CSVNPTGGRRETQYF
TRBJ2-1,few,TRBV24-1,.,TGTGCCACCAGTGATACTTGGGACACACAGAAGGTAGATGAGCAGTTCTTC,CATSDTWDTQKVDEQFF
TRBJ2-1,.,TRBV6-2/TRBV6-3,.,TGTGCCAGCAGTTACTTGAGGATTGAGCAGTTCTTC,CASSYLRIEQFF
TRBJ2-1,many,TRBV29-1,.,TGCAGCGTTGATAGTTACAATGAGCAGTTCTTC,CSVDSYNEQFF
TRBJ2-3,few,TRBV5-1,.,TGCGCCAGCAGAGCTAGCTCAGCAGATACGCAGTATTTT,CASRASSADTQYF
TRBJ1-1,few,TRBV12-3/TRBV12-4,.,TGTGCCAGCAGTTTGTTAGGGGGTGGGAGCACTGAAGCTTTCTTT,CASSLLGGGSTEAFF
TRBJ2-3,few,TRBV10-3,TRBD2,TGTGCCATCAGCAGAGGACTAGCGGGGGGGGCAGATACGCAGTATTTT,CAISRGLAGGADTQYF
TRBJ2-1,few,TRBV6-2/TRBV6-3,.,TGTGCCAGCAGTCCGGGACAAGAGCAGTTCTTC,CASSPGQEQFF
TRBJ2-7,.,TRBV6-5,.,TGTGCCAGCAGTTACGGTTGGGGCTCCTACGAGCAGTACTTC,CASSYGWGSYEQYF
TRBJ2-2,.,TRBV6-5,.,TGTGCCAGCAGTTTATTCGCGAACACCGGGGAGCTGTTTTTT,CASSLFANTGELFF
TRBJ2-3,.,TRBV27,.,TGTGCCACCCAATATCAGGAGGGACTGGATACGCAGTATTTT,CATQYQEGLDTQYF
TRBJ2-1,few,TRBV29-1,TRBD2,TGCAGCGTTATCTCCAGCGGGGGGTCAACAAGCTCCTACAATGAGCAGTTCTTC,CSVISSGGSTSSYNEQFF
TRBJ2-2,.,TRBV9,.,TGTGCCAGCAGCGTAGGAACAGCCAACACCGGGGAGCTGTTTTTT,CASSVGTANTGELFF
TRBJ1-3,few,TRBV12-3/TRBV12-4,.,TGTGCCAGCGGTCGACAGTTCTCTGGAAACACCATATATTTT,CASGRQFSGNTIYF
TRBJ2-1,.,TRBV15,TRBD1,TGTGCCACCAGCGAACAGGGGAATTACAATGAGCAGTTCTTC,CATSEQGNYNEQFF
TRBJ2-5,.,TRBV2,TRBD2,TGTGCCAGCAGTGAGGTAGCGGGGACACAAGAGACCCAGTACTTC,CASSEVAGTQETQYF